Ten or more counts support the clone carrying this TCR beta chain. Sample time point: patch test 1, 2 weeks after DPC sensitization. The treatment is: therapeutic diphenylcyclopropenone sensitization with weekly scalp DPC. This entry comes from a study of human T cells and chemical hapten exposure. TCRdb used MiXCR to reprocess the RACE reads, holding one entry per CDR3 protein. The sample contains 150,000 to 200,000 distinct CDR3 sequences, around 13% of which appear only once. From germline, CDR1 is SQVTM and CDR2 ANQGSEA. V was pared by 7 bases and J by 6 bases, with 5 bases of the junction left unmatched. This CDR3 region has 13 residues.

The rearrangement uses TRBV29-1 and TRBJ2-1; TRBD2 agrees at 11 bases. The sample in question was whole blood, obtained in connection with sensitization to the hapten diphenylcyclopropenone (DPC). This TCR derives from a woman aged 25 to 39 with alopecia areata. Some clones in this sample may be carry-over from other donors' samples. DNA of the CDR3: TGCAGCGCCCTAGCGGGGGGAAGCAATGAGCAGTTCTTC. This encodes CSALAGGSNEQFF.